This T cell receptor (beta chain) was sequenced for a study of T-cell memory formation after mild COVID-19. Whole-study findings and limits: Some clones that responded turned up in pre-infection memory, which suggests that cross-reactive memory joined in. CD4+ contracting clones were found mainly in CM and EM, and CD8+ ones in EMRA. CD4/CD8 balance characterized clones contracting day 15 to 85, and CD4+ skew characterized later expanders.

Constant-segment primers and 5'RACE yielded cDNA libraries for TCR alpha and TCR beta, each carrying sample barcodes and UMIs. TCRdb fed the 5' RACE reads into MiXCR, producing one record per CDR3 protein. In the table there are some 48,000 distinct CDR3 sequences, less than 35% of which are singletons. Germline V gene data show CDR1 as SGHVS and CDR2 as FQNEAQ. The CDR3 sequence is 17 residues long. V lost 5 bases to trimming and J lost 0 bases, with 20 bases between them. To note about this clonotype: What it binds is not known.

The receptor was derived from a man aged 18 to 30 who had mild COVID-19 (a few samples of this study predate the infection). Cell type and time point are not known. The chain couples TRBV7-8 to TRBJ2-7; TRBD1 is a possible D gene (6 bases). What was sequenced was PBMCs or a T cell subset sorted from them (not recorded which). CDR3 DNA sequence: TGTGCCAGCAGCGCCGGACCACTGGGGGCAAGCTCCTACGAGCAGTACTTC. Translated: CASSAGPLGASSYEQYF.